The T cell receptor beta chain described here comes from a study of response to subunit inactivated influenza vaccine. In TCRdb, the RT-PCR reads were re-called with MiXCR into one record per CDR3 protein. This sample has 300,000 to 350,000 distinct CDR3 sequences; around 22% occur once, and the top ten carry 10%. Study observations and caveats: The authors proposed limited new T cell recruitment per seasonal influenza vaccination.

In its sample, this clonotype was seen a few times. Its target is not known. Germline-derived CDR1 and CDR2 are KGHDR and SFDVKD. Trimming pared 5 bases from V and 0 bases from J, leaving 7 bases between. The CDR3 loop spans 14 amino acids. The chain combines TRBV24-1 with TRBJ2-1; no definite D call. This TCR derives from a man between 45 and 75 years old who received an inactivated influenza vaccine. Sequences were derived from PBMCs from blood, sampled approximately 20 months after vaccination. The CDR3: CATSGPSSYNEQFF. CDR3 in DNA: TGTGCCACCAGTGGTCCAAGCTCCTACAATGAGCAGTTCTTC.